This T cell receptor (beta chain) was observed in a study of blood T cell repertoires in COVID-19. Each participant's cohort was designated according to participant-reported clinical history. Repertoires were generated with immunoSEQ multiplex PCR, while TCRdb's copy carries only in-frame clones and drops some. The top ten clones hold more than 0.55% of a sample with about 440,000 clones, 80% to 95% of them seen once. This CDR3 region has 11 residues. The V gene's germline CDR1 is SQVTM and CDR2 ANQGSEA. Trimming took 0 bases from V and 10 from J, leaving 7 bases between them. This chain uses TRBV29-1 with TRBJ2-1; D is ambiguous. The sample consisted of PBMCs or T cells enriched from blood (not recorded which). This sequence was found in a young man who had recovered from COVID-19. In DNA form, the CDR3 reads TGCAGCGTTGAAGATCGCCAGGAGCAGTTCTTC. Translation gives CSVEDRQEQFF.